Below are 9 T cell receptor beta chains sequenced from a single sample in a study of cytomegalovirus exposure and HLA in healthy donors. PCR amplification relied on 60 Vbeta primers (plus 13 Jbeta primers). Profiling relied on immunoSEQ multiplex PCR, and the TCRdb table lists in-frame clones only, not all of them. This sample lists 55,000 to 75,000 clones; its ten largest clones have around 3.7%. Specimen: PBMCs. Receptors were obtained from a male donor in good health and CMV-seronegative.

The CDR3 coding sequence is TGTGCCAGCAGCTTAGTCTCGGGTATGGGAGAGACCCAGTACTTC. It codes for CASSLVSGMGETQYF. The rearrangement links TRBV7-9 to TRBJ2-5; D gene unclear. The CDR3 is made up of 15 amino acids. Trimming took off 1 base at V and 4 bases at J, with 13 bases between the two ends. Germline CDR1 reads SEHNR; CDR2 reads FQNEAQ (reference sequence).

The chain uses TRBV7-9 and TRBJ2-7; D possibly corresponds to TRBD2 (5 bases). The germline V and J ends were trimmed by 5 bases and 2 bases, with 13 bases remaining between them. Germline V gene sequence: CDR1 SEHNR, CDR2 FQNEAQ (reference sequence). This CDR3 is 14 amino acids long. The CDR3 nucleotides are TGTGCCAGCAGCCAGAGGGCAGACGCCTACGAGCAGTACTTC. It yields the protein CASSQRADAYEQYF.

This rearrangement joins TRBV7-3 to TRBJ2-1, with D possibly TRBD2 on 5 matching bases. Trimming shortened V by 4 bases and J by 5 bases, and 9 bases separated the two germline ends. CDR1 is SGHTA and CDR2 is FQGTGA in the germline V gene. The CDR3 covers 13 residues. The CDR3 nucleotides read TGTGCCAGCAGCTCCGGGCGGGACAATGAGCAGTTCTTC. It encodes CASSSGRDNEQFF.

CDR3 loop: CASSEARTGVNTIYF. The CDR3 DNA follows: TGTGCCAGCAGTGAAGCCCGGACTGGGGTTAACACCATATATTTT. The chain combines TRBV2 with TRBJ1-3; D is unclear. In germline, CDR1 is SNHLY, CDR2 FYNNEI. The CDR3 extends over 15 amino acids. With 0 bases removed from V and 7 bases from J, the gap between germline ends came to 13 bases.

This chain joins TRBV4-3 and TRBJ1-3; no reliable D call. V was clipped by 4 bases and J by 4 bases, with 17 bases between them. This CDR3 has 16 residues. In germline, CDR1 is LGHNA, CDR2 YSLEER. The CDR3 DNA is TGCGCCAGCAGCCCCCATCGGGGAATAAGGGGAAACACCATATATTTT. It yields the protein CASSPHRGIRGNTIYF.

The V gene is TRBV28, the J gene TRBJ1-2; 8 bases are shared with TRBD1. The CDR3 loop spans 17 amino acids. Unmatched junction bases numbered 18, after V lost 10 bases and J lost 2 bases. Germline CDR1 is MDHEN and CDR2 is SYDVKM. The chain's CDR3 is CAISGGAGGERNYGYTF. CDR3 nucleotides: TGTGCCATCTCTGGGGGGGCAGGGGGCGAGAGAAACTATGGCTACACCTTC.

The CDR3 spells CASTRQQDGYNEQFF. CDR3 in DNA: TGCGCCAGCACCCGACAGCAAGACGGCTACAATGAGCAGTTCTTC. The rearrangement joins TRBV4-1 to TRBJ2-1; possible D gene TRBD1, 5 bases. The CDR3 sequence is 15 residues long. Germline CDR1 and CDR2: MGHRA and YSYEKL. The V end lost 7 bases, the J end lost 3 bases, and 16 bases lay between the germline ends.

This rearrangement joins TRBV11-2 to TRBJ2-4, with 13 bases matching TRBD2. Germline CDR1 reads SGHAT; CDR2 reads FQNNGV. V lost 4 bases and J lost 6; bases outside the gene matches: 15. The CDR3 extends over 19 amino acids. CDR3 nucleotides: TGTGCCAGCAGCTCCCCCGATCCACTAGCGGGAGGGCCCGGAAACATTCAGTACTTC. This encodes CASSSPDPLAGGPGNIQYF.

The chain has TRBV4-1 and TRBJ2-7, with D possibly matching TRBD2 (6 bases). Germline CDR1 reads MGHRA; CDR2 reads YSYEKL. V was shortened by 5 bases and J by 3 bases, with 17 bases between the two germline ends. The CDR3 sequence is 15 residues long. The CDR3 DNA reads TGCGCCAGCAGCAAACAGGAGGGAGGTTACTACGAGCAGTACTTC. It specifies CASSKQEGGYYEQYF.